The 19 T cell receptor beta chains presented below share a single source sample, sequenced in a study of human T cells and chemical hapten exposure. TCRdb reprocessed the RACE reads with MiXCR, giving one entry per CDR3 protein. The sample holds 300,000 to 450,000 distinct CDR3 sequences, over 5% seen once. The time point here: pre-sensitization, week 0. Treatment reported: therapeutic diphenylcyclopropenone sensitization with weekly scalp DPC. The input for sequencing was whole blood, taken in connection with sensitization to the hapten diphenylcyclopropenone (DPC). All receptors come from a woman aged 18-35 years with alopecia areata. Some clones in this sample may be carry-over from other donors' samples.

This clonotype was detected only a few times. V usage is TRBV18 and J usage is TRBJ2-7, with no clear D. The germline gives CDR1 KGHSH, CDR2 LQKENI. Trimming shortened V by 2 bases and J by 3 bases, and 11 bases separated the two germline ends. This CDR3 region has 14 residues. The CDR3 region has the DNA TGTGCCAGCTCACCAAAGGACCCAGGCTACGAGCAGTACTTC. It yields the protein CASSPKDPGYEQYF.

This clonotype has at least ten counts. The chain joins TRBV12-3 or TRBV12-4 to TRBJ2-7; 8 bases agree with TRBD2. This CDR3 has 12 residues. V was clipped by 6 bases and J by 9 bases; unmatched bases: 7. The DNA of the CDR3 is TGTGCCAGCAGCCCGGGACTAGAGGTGCAGTACTTC. Protein: CASSPGLEVQYF.

The CDR3 bases are TGTGCCAGCAGTTACTGGGGGGACAGCCAAGAGACCCAGTACTTC. Protein: CASSYWGDSQETQYF. This chain uses TRBV6-2 or TRBV6-3 with TRBJ2-5, with D perhaps TRBD1 (7 bases). V lost 1 base to trimming and J lost 1 base, with 10 bases between them. Germline values: CDR1 MNHEY, CDR2 SVGEGT. The CDR3 loop spans 15 amino acids.

This clonotype was found many times. The V gene is TRBV28, the J gene TRBJ2-2; 9 bases line up with TRBD1. The junction had 9 bases not matched to a gene; V was cut back by 5 bases and J by 5 bases. The V gene's germline CDR1 is MDHEN and CDR2 SYDVKM. The CDR3 covers 16 residues. The CDR3 reads CASSPPGQGRTGELFF. The CDR3 nucleotides read TGTGCCAGCAGTCCCCCGGGACAGGGACGTACCGGGGAGCTGTTTTTT.

This clonotype was counted between two and nine times. The V gene is TRBV7-9, the J gene TRBJ1-2; 8 bases agree with TRBD1. The CDR3 runs 15 residues. Germline V gene data show CDR1 as SEHNR and CDR2 as FQNEAQ (reference sequence). With V trimmed by 8 bases and J by 6 bases, 14 bases remained unmatched. The CDR3 bases are TGTGCCAGCCCAAGAGAGTCAGGGGGCTGGAATGGCTACACCTTC. Its translation is CASPRESGGWNGYTF.

This clonotype has only a few counts. The rearrangement joins TRBV12-3 or TRBV12-4 to TRBJ2-2; D not certain. The CDR3 totals 13 residues. V lost 1 base and J 6 bases, leaving 6 bases between the germline ends. The CDR3 sequence is CASSLVAAGELFF. In DNA, the CDR3 is TGTGCCAGCAGTTTAGTGGCCGCCGGGGAGCTGTTTTTT.

This clonotype was detected a few times. The J gene is TRBJ1-2, the V gene TRBV5-1; no clear D gene. Germline CDR1 reads SGHRS; CDR2 reads YFSETQ. V lost 0 bases and J lost 4, with 19 bases in between. The CDR3 extends over 17 amino acids. The CDR3 sequence: CASSLEAAGSLGYGYTF. DNA of the CDR3: TGCGCCAGCAGCTTGGAAGCGGCGGGGAGTCTCGGCTATGGCTACACCTTC. Filled out from reference TRBV5-1 and TRBJ1-2, the complete variable domain reads KAGVTQTPRYLIKTRGQQVTLSCSPISGHRSVSWYQQTPGQGLQFLFEYFSETQRNKGNFPGRFSGRQFSNSRSEMNVSTLELGDSALYLCASSLEAAGSLGYGYTFGSGTRLTVV.

This clonotype was observed many times. V usage is TRBV29-1 and J usage is TRBJ2-1, with a possible D match to TRBD2 (7 bases). Germline loops: CDR1 SQVTM, CDR2 ANQGSEA. V lost 7 bases and J 7 bases, leaving 17 bases between the germline ends. The length of the CDR3 is 13 residues. The CDR3 is CSASGGASNEQFF. As DNA, the CDR3 is TGCAGCGCGAGTGGGGGGGCCAGTAATGAGCAGTTCTTC.

The chain has TRBV2 and TRBJ2-3; D possibly uses TRBD1 or TRBD2 (6 bases each). Between the trimmed V and J ends, which lost 6 bases and 4 bases, there was a span of 14 bases. In germline, CDR1 is SNHLY, CDR2 FYNNEI. CDR3 size: 14 residues. Here the CDR3 reads CASREGGGADTQYF. CDR3 nucleotides: TGTGCCAGCAGAGAGGGGGGTGGGGCAGATACGCAGTATTTT.

This clonotype was observed many times. The chain is built from TRBV15 and TRBJ1-5, with D hard to call. The CDR3 spans 16 residues. The V and J ends lost 1 base and 1 base respectively, with 11 bases between them. Germline V gene data show CDR1 as LNHNV and CDR2 as YYDKDF (reference sequence). The CDR3 loop is CATSRAPVGSNQPQHF. The CDR3 nucleotides are TGTGCCACCAGCAGAGCGCCGGTGGGGAGCAATCAGCCCCAGCATTTT. Supplemented by reference TRBV15 and TRBJ1-5, the full variable domain reads DAMVIQNPRYQVTQFGKPVTLSCSQTLNHNVMYWYQQKSSQAPKLLFHYYDKDFNNEADTPDNFQSRRPNTSFCFLDIRSPGLGDTAMYLCATSRAPVGSNQPQHFGDGTRLSIL.

V gene TRBV7-9 combines with J gene TRBJ2-3; D remains ambiguous. Trimming removed 8 bases from V and 7 bases from J, with 13 bases in between. Germline-derived CDR1 and CDR2 are SEHNR and FQNEAQ (reference sequence). This CDR3 has 12 residues. The CDR3 reads CASSSSRNTQYF. DNA of the CDR3: TGTGCCAGCTCCTCCTCGCGTAATACGCAGTATTTT.

At least ten counts were recorded for this clonotype. The chain joins TRBV23-1 to TRBJ1-5; D not certain. TRBV23-1 qualifies as an ORF whose function is uncertain. Between the trimmed V and J ends, which lost 5 bases and 4 bases, there was a span of 30 bases. This CDR3 comprises 20 residues. CDR3 protein: CASSTSSGRFRGPQNQPQHF. The CDR3 region has the DNA TGCGCCAGCAGTACAAGCTCCGGGAGGTTTAGAGGTCCTCAGAATCAGCCCCAGCATTTT.

The chain combines TRBV4-2 with TRBJ2-1; maybe TRBD2 (5 bases). CDR3 length: 15 amino acids. Germline V gene data show CDR1 as LGHNA and CDR2 as YNFKEQ. V was pared by 2 bases and J by 2 bases, with 10 bases between. The DNA for the CDR3 is TGTGCCAGCAGCCAACTAAGCGGAGCCTACAATGAGCAGTTCTTC. It codes for CASSQLSGAYNEQFF.

This clonotype has more than one count but fewer than ten. The CDR3 loop is CASSFMVGPGEPYEQYF. CDR3 DNA sequence: TGCGCCAGCAGCTTCATGGTCGGTCCAGGGGAGCCCTACGAGCAGTACTTC. This sequence joins TRBV5-1 and TRBJ2-7; maybe TRBD1 (6 bases). Germline assignment: CDR1 SGHRS and CDR2 YFSETQ. This CDR3 has 17 amino acids. The V gene lost 2 bases and the J gene lost 2 bases, with 20 bases spanning the gap.

This clonotype showed up just a few times. The gene calls are TRBV6-5 and TRBJ1-2; perhaps TRBD1 as D (5 bases). The CDR3 is 16 residues long. Germline V lookup: CDR1 MNHEY, CDR2 SVGAGI. V shed 0 bases and J shed 8 bases, with 19 bases lying between them. The chain's CDR3 is CASSYSHGGRRDGYTF. In DNA form, the CDR3 reads TGTGCCAGCAGTTACTCGCATGGAGGGCGAAGGGACGGCTACACCTTC.

This clonotype came up many times. This chain connects TRBV7-9 to TRBJ2-5; the D is unclear. The CDR3 loop spans 12 amino acids. With 2 bases removed from V and 5 bases from J, the gap between germline ends came to 6 bases. Germline CDR1 is SEHNR and CDR2 is FQNEAQ (reference sequence). The CDR3 loop is CASSLNAETQYF. The CDR3 nucleotides read TGTGCCAGCAGCTTAAATGCCGAGACCCAGTACTTC.

V usage is TRBV12-3 or TRBV12-4 and J usage is TRBJ1-1; 7 positions match TRBD1. This CDR3 is built from 13 residues. The junction had 2 bases not matched to a gene; V was cut back by 3 bases and J by 4 bases. CDR3 loop: CASSFWDSTEAFF. In nucleotides, the CDR3 is TGTGCCAGCAGTTTCTGGGACAGCACTGAAGCTTTCTTT.

V and J are TRBV4-3 and TRBJ1-6; no clear D gene. Germline V gene lookup returns CDR1 LGHNA and CDR2 YSLEER. There are 13 residues in the CDR3. Trimming stripped 0 bases from V and 7 bases from J, with 4 bases between. CDR3 in amino acids: CASSQDRNSPLHF. CDR3 coding DNA: TGCGCCAGCAGCCAAGACAGGAATTCACCCCTCCACTTT.

In this sample, this clonotype turned up many times. This chain joins TRBV5-5 and TRBJ1-5, with D possibly matching TRBD1 (5 bases). In germline, CDR1 is SGHKS, CDR2 YYEKEE (reference sequence). The germline V and J ends were trimmed by 4 bases and 1 base, with 12 bases remaining between them. The CDR3 loop spans 15 amino acids. CDR3 residues: CASSVGTLSNQPQHF. In DNA, the CDR3 is TGTGCCAGCAGCGTGGGGACCTTGAGCAATCAGCCCCAGCATTTT.